These 30 T cell receptor beta chains came from one sample sequenced in a study of cytomegalovirus exposure and HLA in healthy donors. The PCR made use of 60 Vbeta and 13 Jbeta primers. The repertoire was sequenced with immunoSEQ multiplex PCR; TCRdb's copy has only in-frame clones and lacks some. Among roughly 190,000 clones listed, around 81% were seen once. The specimen was PBMCs. These receptors came from a man between 18 and 35 years old in good health and CMV-seronegative.

On this clone itself: Germline is not matched at one junction end, which may reflect a read error. The rearrangement joins TRBV4-3 to TRBJ1-4; TRBD1 matches 7 bases. The CDR3 covers 16 residues. Germline V CDR1 and CDR2: LGHNA, YSLEER. CDR3 region: CASSQTRQGVNEKLSF. The CDR3 DNA is TGCGCCAGCAGCCAAACAAGACAGGGAGTTAATGAAAAACTGTCTTTT.

This rearrangement joins TRBV13 to TRBJ2-7; 8 bases agree with TRBD2. V trimming: 3 bases; J trimming: 6 bases; junction bases outside the gene matches: 16. The V gene's germline CDR1 is PRHDT and CDR2 FYEKMQ (reference sequence). The CDR3 has 17 residues. CDR3 residues: CASSFKTGTSSSSEQYF. CDR3 nucleotides: TGTGCCAGCAGCTTCAAGACCGGGACTAGTTCTTCTTCCGAGCAGTACTTC.

This chain connects TRBV5-6 to TRBJ2-2, with a weak D call TRBD2 (5 bases). Germline lookup yields CDR1 SGHDT and CDR2 YYEEEE. The CDR3 has 14 amino acids. Trimming took 4 bases from V and 6 from J, leaving 13 bases between them. The DNA of the CDR3 is TGTGCCAGCAGCCTACCAACAGCGGCCGGGGAGCTGTTTTTT. This encodes CASSLPTAAGELFF.

The gene calls are TRBV4-1 and TRBJ2-7; the match to TRBD2 covers 9 bases. Trimming removed 0 bases from V and 7 bases from J; junction bases left unmatched: 13. The CDR3 has 17 residues. The germline gives CDR1 MGHRA, CDR2 YSYEKL. CDR3 sequence (DNA): TGCGCCAGCAGCCAAGATTCCCTGCTAGCGGGACCAAGGGAGCAGTACTTC. This encodes CASSQDSLLAGPREQYF.

The rearrangement joins TRBV4-1 to TRBJ2-7; 8 positions match TRBD1. From germline, CDR1 is MGHRA and CDR2 YSYEKL. V lost 2 bases and J lost 3; bases outside the gene matches: 9. The CDR3 sequence is 16 residues long. CDR3 in DNA: TGCGCCAGCAGCCAAACAGGGGGTCCTTCTTTCTACGAGCAGTACTTC. It specifies CASSQTGGPSFYEQYF.

This sequence joins TRBV4-3 and TRBJ1-6; 8 nucleotides match TRBD1. CDR1 LGHNA and CDR2 YSLEER come from the germline V gene. The CDR3 has 19 residues. V lost 0 bases, J lost 7 bases, and 14 bases stayed unmatched. The CDR3 spells CASSQEHLGQGRDNSPLHF. The DNA for the CDR3 is TGCGCCAGCAGCCAAGAACATTTAGGACAGGGTCGCGACAATTCACCCCTCCACTTT.

This rearrangement joins TRBV10-3 to TRBJ1-1, with TRBD1 matching 9 bases. The trim removed 6 bases at V and 5 bases at J, leaving 13 bases unmatched. The CDR3 totals 16 residues. Germline CDR1 is ENHRY and CDR2 is SYGVKD. The CDR3 loop reads CAIRGGTGRGGTEAFF. Written as DNA, the CDR3 is TGTGCCATCAGGGGGGGGACAGGGAGGGGGGGAACTGAAGCTTTCTTT.

The rearrangement links TRBV7-3 to TRBJ2-1; a possible D gene is TRBD1 (5 bases). The V end was cut by 5 bases, the J end by 0 bases, with 8 bases between. The CDR3 extends over 14 amino acids. The germline V gene has CDR1 SGHTA and CDR2 FQGTGA. CDR3 sequence: CASSGAGSYNEQFF. The CDR3 nucleotides are TGTGCCAGCAGCGGGGCCGGCTCCTACAATGAGCAGTTCTTC.

The table lists this clone with a few counts. The genes are TRBV28 and TRBJ2-7, with 12 bases aligning to TRBD2. Losses at the gene ends were 3 bases for V and 3 bases for J; bases not matched to a gene: 6. This CDR3 spans 16 amino acids. In germline, CDR1 is MDHEN, CDR2 SYDVKM. Written as DNA, the CDR3 is TGTGCCAGCAGTTTGCGGACTAGCGGGATTTACTACGAGCAGTACTTC. Its translation: CASSLRTSGIYYEQYF.

This sequence joins TRBV9 and TRBJ2-7; D not certain. The CDR3 runs 13 residues. The germline gives CDR1 SGDLS, CDR2 YYNGEE. V was clipped by 0 bases and J by 7 bases, with 11 bases between them. In nucleotides, the CDR3 is TGTGCCAGCAGCGTAGTTTTAGCTGGTGAGCAGTACTTC. The encoded protein is CASSVVLAGEQYF.

The chain joins TRBV7-8 to TRBJ2-1; the D gene is possibly TRBD2 (5 bases). The V end lost 3 bases, the J end lost 5 bases, and 11 bases lay between the germline ends. The CDR3 is 14 residues long. Looked up from germline, CDR1 is SGHVS and CDR2 is FQNEAQ. In nucleotides, the CDR3 is TGTGCCAGCAGCTTGCGGGTCAGGAACAATGAGCAGTTCTTC. Translation gives CASSLRVRNNEQFF.

This rearrangement joins TRBV5-8 to TRBJ2-7; D not resolved. The CDR3 spans 13 residues. V lost 1 base and J lost 3, with 8 bases in between. The germline V gene encodes CDR1 SGHTS and CDR2 YDEGEE. In DNA form, the CDR3 reads TGTGCCAGCAGCTTGTGGCAGGTCTACGAGCAGTACTTC. Translation: CASSLWQVYEQYF. Combining the CDR3 with reference TRBV5-8 and TRBJ2-7 gives the whole variable domain EAGVTQSPTHLIKTRGQQATLRCSPISGHTSVYWYQQALGLGLQFLLWYDEGEERNRGNFPPRFSGRQFPNYSSELNVNALELEDSALYLCASSLWQVYEQYFGPGTRLTVT.

In the case of this clone: Other DNA sequences from this sample encode an identical CDR3 as well. J is TRBJ2-2 and V is TRBV5-6, with D maybe TRBD2 (5 bases). Germline assignment: CDR1 SGHDT and CDR2 YYEEEE. The CDR3 length is 16 residues. Trimming pared 0 bases from V and 3 bases from J, leaving 12 bases between. CDR3: CASSLAERRYTGELFF. The CDR3, as DNA: TGTGCCAGCAGCTTGGCTGAGCGGAGATACACCGGGGAGCTGTTTTTT.

The V and J genes are TRBV7-9 and TRBJ1-4; D call uncertain. V was shortened by 3 bases and J by 8 bases, with 16 bases between the two germline ends. CDR3 length: 15 residues. CDR1 is SEHNR and CDR2 is FQNEAQ in the germline V gene (reference sequence). CDR3 sequence: CASSFHDKGKEKLFF. CDR3 DNA sequence: TGTGCCAGCAGCTTTCATGACAAAGGAAAGGAAAAACTGTTTTTT. The whole variable domain, remainder taken from reference TRBV7-9 and TRBJ1-4, is DTGVSQNPRHKITKRGQNVTFRCDPISEHNRLYWYRQTLGQGPEFLTYFQNEAQLEKSRLLSDRFSAERPKGSFSTLEIQRTEQGDSAMYLCASSFHDKGKEKLFFGSGTQLSVL.

This chain joins TRBV27 and TRBJ2-7, with 7 bases matching TRBD2. V lost 2 bases to trimming and J lost 0 bases; unmatched junction nucleotides: 4. The CDR3 is made up of 15 amino acids. Germline CDR1 reads MNHEY; CDR2 reads SMNVEV (reference sequence). CDR3: CASSLEGGPSYEQYF. CDR3 coding DNA: TGTGCCAGCAGTTTAGAGGGAGGGCCCTCCTACGAGCAGTACTTC.

The chain links TRBV13 to TRBJ1-2, with D hard to call. CDR1 is PRHDT and CDR2 is FYEKMQ in the germline V gene (reference sequence). The V gene lost 5 bases and the J gene lost 8 bases, with 15 bases spanning the gap. The CDR3 loop spans 13 amino acids. The CDR3 loop is CASSHDGVRGYTF. The DNA for the CDR3 is TGTGCCAGCAGCCACGACGGGGTGAGGGGCTACACCTTC.

This rearrangement joins TRBV27 to TRBJ2-7, with D perhaps matching TRBD2 (6 bases). Germline V gene sequence: CDR1 MNHEY, CDR2 SMNVEV (reference sequence). This CDR3 region has 13 residues. V was pared by 6 bases and J by 2 bases, with 11 bases between. DNA for the CDR3: TGTGCCAGCAGGTTAGCGGAGCCCTACGAGCAGTACTTC. Protein sequence: CASRLAEPYEQYF.

In this sample, this clone turned up once. J is TRBJ2-6 and V is TRBV4-3; 11 positions match TRBD2. Germline values: CDR1 LGHNA, CDR2 YSLEER. Losses at the gene ends were 1 base for V and 1 base for J; bases not matched to a gene: 6. The CDR3 spans 19 residues. For the CDR3, the DNA is TGCGCCAGCAGCCAAGGCCTACTAGCGGGAGCATCTGGGGCCAACGTCCTGACTTTC. Translated: CASSQGLLAGASGANVLTF.

The chain carries TRBV19 and TRBJ1-5; unclear D gene. The length of the CDR3 is 13 residues. In germline, CDR1 is LNHDA, CDR2 SQIVND (reference sequence). Between the trimmed V and J ends, which lost 6 bases and 7 bases, there was a span of 13 bases. As DNA, the CDR3 is TGTGCCAGTAGCCCATCATTGCGGCAGCCCCAGCATTTT. Residues: CASSPSLRQPQHF.

The sample holds one count of this clone. The gene calls are TRBV11-2 and TRBJ2-7, with a tentative D call TRBD1 (6 bases). Trimming removed 5 bases at V and 3 bases at J, with 23 bases between. This CDR3 has 17 amino acids. The germline V gene has CDR1 SGHAT and CDR2 FQNNGV. CDR3: CASSEDRGGESHYEQYF. DNA of the CDR3: TGTGCCAGCAGCGAGGACCGTGGGGGCGAGAGTCACTACGAGCAGTACTTC.

The chain employs TRBV25-1 and TRBJ2-2, with a possible D match to TRBD1 (6 bases). Deletions cut 4 bases from V and 8 bases from J, with 17 bases between. The length of the CDR3 is 15 residues. CDR1 and CDR2 from the germline V gene are MGHDK and SYGVNS. CDR3 bases: TGTGCCAGCAGTGCTACAGGGCAGATTGAAGGGGAGCTGTTTTTT. Translation gives CASSATGQIEGELFF.

The chain employs TRBV5-4 and TRBJ1-1; D remains ambiguous. Germline lookup yields CDR1 SGHNT and CDR2 YYREEE (reference sequence). V was pared by 0 bases and J by 0 bases, with 12 bases between. The CDR3 consists of 16 residues. CDR3 amino acids: CASSLGPGGMNTEAFF. The CDR3 region has the DNA TGTGCCAGCAGCTTGGGTCCAGGTGGTATGAACACTGAAGCTTTCTTT.

This chain joins TRBV10-3 and TRBJ1-3; D is ambiguous. CDR1 is ENHRY, CDR2 SYGVKD, per germline. The CDR3 contains 13 residues. V was cut by 6 bases and J by 10 bases, with 16 bases left in between. In DNA form, the CDR3 reads TGTGCCATCAGCCTCTCGGGCGCGGGAACCATATATTTT. Protein: CAISLSGAGTIYF.

The J gene is TRBJ2-5, the V gene TRBV5-1, with D possibly matching TRBD1 (5 bases). Between the trimmed V and J ends, which lost 0 bases and 4 bases, there was a span of 10 bases. The CDR3 runs to 14 residues. Per the germline V gene, CDR1 is SGHRS and CDR2 is YFSETQ. CDR3 residues: CASSLVGAVETQYF. The CDR3 nucleotides are TGCGCCAGCAGCTTGGTAGGGGCCGTAGAGACCCAGTACTTC.

This chain joins TRBV19 and TRBJ2-3; D is perhaps TRBD2 (6 bases). Germline V gene lookup returns CDR1 LNHDA and CDR2 SQIVND (reference sequence). The CDR3 runs to 17 residues. Deletions cut 5 bases from V and 2 bases from J, with 20 bases between. The CDR3 here is CASSSSNLADYTDTQYF. CDR3 DNA sequence: TGTGCCAGTAGTTCATCCAACTTAGCGGACTACACAGATACGCAGTATTTT.

The sample holds a few counts of this clone. V usage is TRBV5-4 and J usage is TRBJ2-1, with 12 bases that match TRBD2. CDR3 length equals 16 residues. The V segment lost 0 bases and the J segment 4 bases; nucleotides outside the gene matches: 2. From germline, CDR1 is SGHNT and CDR2 YYREEE (reference sequence). The CDR3 nucleotides read TGTGCCAGCAGCTTGGGGGGGACTAGCGGGTACAATGAGCAGTTCTTC. As protein: CASSLGGTSGYNEQFF.

CDR3 DNA sequence: TGTGCCAGCAGCTTAACGGAGGCCGACGCTGGAAACACCATATATTTT. Its translation is CASSLTEADAGNTIYF. The J gene is TRBJ1-3, the V gene TRBV7-2; D gene uncertain. Germline assignment: CDR1 SGHTA and CDR2 FQGNSA. This CDR3 has 16 amino acids. V lost 2 bases to trimming and J lost 2 bases, with 13 bases between them.

This clone showed up just a few times. The chain couples TRBV7-9 to TRBJ2-7; tentative D call: TRBD1 (6 bases). This CDR3 is 16 amino acids long. The V and J ends lost 5 bases and 3 bases respectively, with 20 bases between them. Germline values: CDR1 SEHNR, CDR2 FQNEAQ (reference sequence). CDR3 region: CASSPREGTFFYEQYF. The CDR3 bases are TGTGCCAGCAGCCCTCGAGAGGGGACATTCTTCTACGAGCAGTACTTC. The whole variable domain, filled in from reference TRBV7-9 and TRBJ2-7, reads DTGVSQNPRHKITKRGQNVTFRCDPISEHNRLYWYRQTLGQGPEFLTYFQNEAQLEKSRLLSDRFSAERPKGSFSTLEIQRTEQGDSAMYLCASSPREGTFFYEQYFGPGTRLTVT.

The table lists this clone with a count of one. This rearrangement joins TRBV21-1 to TRBJ2-7; TRBD2 is taken as the D call from the table, unchecked against the DNA. TRBV21-1 is flagged as a pseudogene. CDR3 length: 14 residues. The CDR3 DNA follows: TGTGCCAGCAGCAAGGAGGGGTCGGGATACGAGCAGTACTTC. Its translation: CASSKEGSGYEQYF.

This chain links TRBV6-1 with TRBJ2-1, with 11 nucleotides matching TRBD2. Trimming cost V 6 bases and J 8 bases; bases outside gene matches: 6. CDR3 length: 14 residues. Germline V gene sequence: CDR1 MNHNS, CDR2 SASEGT. Here the CDR3 DNA reads TGTGCCAGCAGCCTAGCGGGAGGTCAGGATGAGCAGTTCTTC. It specifies CASSLAGGQDEQFF.